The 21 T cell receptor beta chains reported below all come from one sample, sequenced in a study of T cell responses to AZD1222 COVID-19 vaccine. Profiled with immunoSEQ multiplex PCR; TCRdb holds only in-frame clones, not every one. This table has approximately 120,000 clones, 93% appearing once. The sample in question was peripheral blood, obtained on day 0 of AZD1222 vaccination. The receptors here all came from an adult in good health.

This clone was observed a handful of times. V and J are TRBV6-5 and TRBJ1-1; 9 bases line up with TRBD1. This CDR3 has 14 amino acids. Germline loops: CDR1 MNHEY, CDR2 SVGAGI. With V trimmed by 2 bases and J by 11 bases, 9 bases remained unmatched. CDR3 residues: CASSYDGTGRDAFF. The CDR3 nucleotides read TGTGCCAGCAGTTACGATGGGACAGGGAGGGATGCTTTCTTT.

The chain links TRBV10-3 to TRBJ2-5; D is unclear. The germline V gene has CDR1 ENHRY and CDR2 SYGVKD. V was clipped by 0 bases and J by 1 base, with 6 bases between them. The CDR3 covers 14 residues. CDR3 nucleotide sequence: TGTGCCATCAGTGAGTCTCTAGTCCAAGAGACCCAGTACTTC. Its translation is CAISESLVQETQYF.

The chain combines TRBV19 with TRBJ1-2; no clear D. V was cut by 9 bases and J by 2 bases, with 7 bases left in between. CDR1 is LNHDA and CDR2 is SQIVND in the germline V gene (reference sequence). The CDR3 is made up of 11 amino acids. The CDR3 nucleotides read TGTGCCAGCGGCCCCAACTATGGCTACACCTTC. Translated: CASGPNYGYTF.

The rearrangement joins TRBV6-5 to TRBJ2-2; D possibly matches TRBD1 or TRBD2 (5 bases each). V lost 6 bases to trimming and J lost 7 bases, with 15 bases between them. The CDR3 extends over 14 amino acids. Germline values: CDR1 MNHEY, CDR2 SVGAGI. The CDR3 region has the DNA TGTGCCAGCAGCCAGGGACGAGTACACGGGGAGCTGTTTTTT. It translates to CASSQGRVHGELFF.

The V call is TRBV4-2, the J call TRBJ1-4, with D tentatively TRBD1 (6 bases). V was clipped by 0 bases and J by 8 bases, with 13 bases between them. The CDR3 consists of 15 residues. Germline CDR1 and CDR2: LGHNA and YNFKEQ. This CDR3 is CASSQEGRGGEKLFF. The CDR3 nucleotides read TGTGCCAGCAGCCAAGAAGGCAGGGGAGGGGAAAAACTGTTTTTT.

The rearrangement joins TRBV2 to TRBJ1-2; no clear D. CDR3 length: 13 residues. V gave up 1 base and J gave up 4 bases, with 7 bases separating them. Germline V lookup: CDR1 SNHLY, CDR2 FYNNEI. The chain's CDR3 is CASSEGSVYGYTF. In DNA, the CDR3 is TGTGCCAGCAGTGAAGGCTCAGTCTATGGCTACACCTTC.

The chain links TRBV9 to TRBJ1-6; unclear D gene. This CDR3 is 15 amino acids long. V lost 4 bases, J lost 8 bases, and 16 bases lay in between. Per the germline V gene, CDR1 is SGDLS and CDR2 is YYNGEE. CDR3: CASSRASTGDSPLHF. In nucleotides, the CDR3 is TGTGCCAGCAGCCGGGCCTCAACTGGGGATTCACCCCTCCACTTT.

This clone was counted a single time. CDR3: CASSVQNEQFF. The CDR3 DNA reads TGTGCCAGCAGCGTACAGAATGAGCAGTTCTTC. The chain has TRBV3-1 (or the pseudogene TRBV3-2) and TRBJ2-1; D is unclear. Looked up from germline, CDR1 is LGHDT and CDR2 is YNNKEL (reference sequence). The ends were cut back, 5 bases at V and 7 bases at J, with 6 bases in the middle. There are 11 residues in the CDR3.

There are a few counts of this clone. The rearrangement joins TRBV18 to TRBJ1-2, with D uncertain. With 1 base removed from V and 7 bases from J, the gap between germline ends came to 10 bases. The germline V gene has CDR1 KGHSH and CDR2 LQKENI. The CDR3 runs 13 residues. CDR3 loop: CASSPQGGGGYTF. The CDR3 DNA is TGTGCCAGCTCACCACAGGGAGGCGGTGGCTACACCTTC.

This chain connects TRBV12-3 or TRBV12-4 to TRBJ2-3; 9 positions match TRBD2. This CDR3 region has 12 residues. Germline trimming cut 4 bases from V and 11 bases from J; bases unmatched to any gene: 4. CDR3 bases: TGTGCCAGCAGTTCGGCTAGCGGGGAGCAGTATTTT. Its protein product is CASSSASGEQYF.

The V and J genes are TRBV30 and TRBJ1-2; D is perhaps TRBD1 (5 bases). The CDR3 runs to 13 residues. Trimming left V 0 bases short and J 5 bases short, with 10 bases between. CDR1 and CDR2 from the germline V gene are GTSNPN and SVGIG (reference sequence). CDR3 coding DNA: TGTGCCTGGAGTGTACACGGGGGTTATGGCTACACCTTC. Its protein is CAWSVHGGYGYTF.

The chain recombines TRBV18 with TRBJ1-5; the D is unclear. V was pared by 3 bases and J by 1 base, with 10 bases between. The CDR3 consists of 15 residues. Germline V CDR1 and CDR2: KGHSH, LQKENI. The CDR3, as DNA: TGTGCCAGCTCACCTCAACAGTCGAGCAATCAGCCCCAGCATTTT. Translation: CASSPQQSSNQPQHF.

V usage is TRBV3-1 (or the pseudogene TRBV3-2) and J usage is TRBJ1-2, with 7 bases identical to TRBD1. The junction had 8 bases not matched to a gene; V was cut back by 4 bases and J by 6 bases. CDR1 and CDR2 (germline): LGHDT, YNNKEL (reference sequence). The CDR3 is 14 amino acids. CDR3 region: CASSPRTGVNGYTF. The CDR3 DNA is TGTGCCAGCAGCCCTAGGACAGGTGTCAATGGCTACACCTTC.

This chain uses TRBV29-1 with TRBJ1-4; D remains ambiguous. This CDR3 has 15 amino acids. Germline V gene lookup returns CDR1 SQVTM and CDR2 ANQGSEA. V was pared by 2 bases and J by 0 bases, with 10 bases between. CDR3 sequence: CSVESAEATNEKLFF. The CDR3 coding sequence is TGCAGCGTTGAAAGCGCGGAAGCAACTAATGAAAAACTGTTTTTT.

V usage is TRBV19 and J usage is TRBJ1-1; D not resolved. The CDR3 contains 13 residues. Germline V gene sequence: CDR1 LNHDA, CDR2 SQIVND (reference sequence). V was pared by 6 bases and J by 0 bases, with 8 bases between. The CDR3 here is CASRFQMNTEAFF. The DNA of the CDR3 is TGTGCCAGTAGATTCCAGATGAACACTGAAGCTTTCTTT. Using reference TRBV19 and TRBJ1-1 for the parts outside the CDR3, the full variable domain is DGGITQSPKYLFRKEGQNVTLSCEQNLNHDAMYWYRQDPGQGLRLIYYSQIVNDFQKGDIAEGYSVSREKKESFPLTVTSAQKNPTAFYLCASRFQMNTEAFFGQGTRLTVV.

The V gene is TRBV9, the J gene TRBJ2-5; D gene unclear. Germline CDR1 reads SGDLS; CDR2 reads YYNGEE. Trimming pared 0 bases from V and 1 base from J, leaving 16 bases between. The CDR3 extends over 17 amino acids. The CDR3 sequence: CASSVVPGKKTQETQYF. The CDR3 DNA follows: TGTGCCAGCAGCGTAGTACCGGGTAAGAAAACCCAAGAGACCCAGTACTTC.

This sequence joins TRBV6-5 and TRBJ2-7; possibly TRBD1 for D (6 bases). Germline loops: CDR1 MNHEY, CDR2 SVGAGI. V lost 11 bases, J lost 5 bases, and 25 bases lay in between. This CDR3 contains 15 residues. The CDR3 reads CAYRPSGQGKDEQYF. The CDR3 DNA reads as TGTGCCTATAGGCCCTCAGGTCAGGGGAAAGACGAGCAGTACTTC.

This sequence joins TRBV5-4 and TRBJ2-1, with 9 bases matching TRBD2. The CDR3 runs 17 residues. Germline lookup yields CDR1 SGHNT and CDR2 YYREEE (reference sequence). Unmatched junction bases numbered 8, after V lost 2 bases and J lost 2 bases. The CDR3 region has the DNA TGTGCCAGCAGCTTTGGCGGGGGGGCAGGGACCTACAATGAGCAGTTCTTC. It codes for CASSFGGGAGTYNEQFF. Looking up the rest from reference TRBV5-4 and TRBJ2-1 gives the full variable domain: ETGVTQSPTHLIKTRGQQVTLRCSSQSGHNTVSWYQQALGQGPQFIFQYYREEENGRGNFPPRFSGLQFPNYSSELNVNALELDDSALYLCASSFGGGAGTYNEQFFGPGTRLTVL.

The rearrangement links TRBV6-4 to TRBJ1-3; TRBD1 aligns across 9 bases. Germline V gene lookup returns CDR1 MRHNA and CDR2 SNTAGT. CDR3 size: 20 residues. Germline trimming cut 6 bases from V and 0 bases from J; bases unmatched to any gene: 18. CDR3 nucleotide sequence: TGTGCCAGCAGCCCCACGGCTCATCGACTGACAGGGGGCTCTGGAAACACCATATATTTT. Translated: CASSPTAHRLTGGSGNTIYF.

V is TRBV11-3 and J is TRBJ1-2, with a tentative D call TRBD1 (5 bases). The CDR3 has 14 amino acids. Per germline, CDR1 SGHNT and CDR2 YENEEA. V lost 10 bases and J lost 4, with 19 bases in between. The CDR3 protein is CATIPPGKLYGYTF. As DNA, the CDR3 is TGTGCCACCATTCCGCCAGGGAAACTCTATGGCTACACCTTC. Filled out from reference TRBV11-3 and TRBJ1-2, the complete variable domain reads EAGVVQSPRYKIIEKKQPVAFWCNPISGHNTLYWYLQNLGQGPELLIRYENEEAVDDSQLPKDRFSAERLKGVDSTLKIQPAELGDSAVYLCATIPPGKLYGYTFGSGTRLTVV.

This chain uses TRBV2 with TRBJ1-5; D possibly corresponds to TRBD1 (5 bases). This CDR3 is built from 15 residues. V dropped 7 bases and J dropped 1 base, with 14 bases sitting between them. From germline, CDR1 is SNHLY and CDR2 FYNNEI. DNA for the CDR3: TGTGCCAGCAATAGAGGGACCGTGAGCAATCAGCCCCAGCATTTT. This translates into CASNRGTVSNQPQHF. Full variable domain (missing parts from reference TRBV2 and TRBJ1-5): EPEVTQTPSHQVTQMGQEVILRCVPISNHLYFYWYRQILGQKVEFLVSFYNNEISEKSEIFDDQFSVERPDGSNFTLKIRSTKLEDSAMYFCASNRGTVSNQPQHFGDGTRLSIL.